The present entry profiles one T cell receptor beta chain with its context. The data stem from a study of blood T cell repertoires in COVID-19. Under the authors' procedure: Amplification with reference gene primers provided the estimates of nucleated cell counts. Using immunoSEQ multiplex PCR, the repertoire was profiled, and TCRdb retains in-frame clones only, with some absent. V and J calls plus clone size are reproduced from that table; the DNA served to infer D and trimming. The sample holds 200,000 to 300,000 clones, roughly 88% seen once. This CDR3 contains 14 residues. Germline CDR1 SNHLY, CDR2 FYNNEI. Trimming left V 3 bases short and J 5 bases short, with 13 bases between. Across over 20 US areas, participants ranged in age from roughly 18 to 95 years. Assignments of participants to cohorts depended upon their own reported clinical history.

The source material was PBMCs or T cells enriched from blood (not recorded which). This TCR was sampled from a woman between 40 and 55 years old with acute COVID-19. The chain couples TRBV2 to TRBJ1-1, with D tentatively TRBD1 (6 bases). This CDR3 reads CASSEQGLGTEAFF. In nucleotides, the CDR3 is TGTGCCAGCAGTGAGCAGGGGCTCGGGACTGAAGCTTTCTTT.